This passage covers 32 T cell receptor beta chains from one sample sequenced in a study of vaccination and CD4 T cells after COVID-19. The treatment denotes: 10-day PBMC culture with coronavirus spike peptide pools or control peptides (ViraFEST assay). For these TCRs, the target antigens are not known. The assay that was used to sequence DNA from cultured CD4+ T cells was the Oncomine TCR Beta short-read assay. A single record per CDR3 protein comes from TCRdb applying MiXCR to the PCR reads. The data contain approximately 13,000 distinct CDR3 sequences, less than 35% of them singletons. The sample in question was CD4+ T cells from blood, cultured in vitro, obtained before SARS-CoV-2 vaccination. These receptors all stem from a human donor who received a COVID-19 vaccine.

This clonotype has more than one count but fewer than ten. The CDR3 region is CASSLEGRSSYNEQFF. The CDR3 nucleotides are TGTGCCAGCAGCTTAGAGGGCAGGAGCTCCTACAATGAGCAGTTCTTC. The chain combines TRBV7-2 with TRBJ2-1; no definite D call. This CDR3 region has 16 residues. V lost 1 base to trimming and J lost 0 bases, with 10 bases between them. Per the germline V gene, CDR1 is SGHTA and CDR2 is FQGNSA.

CDR3 residues: CASSSGTGTVQPQHF. The CDR3 nucleotides read TGTGCCAGCAGTTCCGGGACAGGGACCGTCCAGCCCCAGCATTTT. The V and J genes are TRBV2 and TRBJ1-5; 9 bases fit TRBD1. CDR3 length: 15 residues. CDR1 SNHLY and CDR2 FYNNEI come from the germline V gene. Germline trimming cut 5 bases from V and 7 bases from J; bases unmatched to any gene: 9.

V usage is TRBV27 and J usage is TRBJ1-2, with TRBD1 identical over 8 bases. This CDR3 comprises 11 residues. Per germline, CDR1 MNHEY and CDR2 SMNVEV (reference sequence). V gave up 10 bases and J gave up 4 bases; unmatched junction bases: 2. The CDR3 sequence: CATGQGYGYTF. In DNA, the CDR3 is TGTGCCACCGGACAGGGCTATGGCTACACCTTC.

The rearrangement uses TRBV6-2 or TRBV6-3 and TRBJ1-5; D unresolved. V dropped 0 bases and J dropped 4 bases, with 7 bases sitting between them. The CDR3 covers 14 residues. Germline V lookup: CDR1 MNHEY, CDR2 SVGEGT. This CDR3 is CASSYSIGNQPQHF. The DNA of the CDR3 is TGTGCCAGCAGTTACTCAATAGGGAATCAGCCCCAGCATTTT.

Here the CDR3 reads CASSPPASFGVNTEAFF. The CDR3 bases are TGTGCCAGCAGTCCTCCGGCGTCCTTTGGGGTGAACACTGAAGCTTTCTTT. J is TRBJ1-1 and V is TRBV12-3 or TRBV12-4; D is uncertain. This CDR3 spans 17 amino acids. V was trimmed by 5 bases and J by 0 bases, leaving 19 bases between them.

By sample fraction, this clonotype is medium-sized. DNA of the CDR3: TGCAGCGTTTCACAGGGGCGAGATATGGAGCAGTACTTC. This translates into CSVSQGRDMEQYF. The J gene is TRBJ2-7, the V gene TRBV29-1; 7 nucleotides agree with TRBD1. V shed 5 bases and J 7 bases; nucleotides not matched to a gene: 11. This CDR3 contains 13 residues. Germline CDR1 is SQVTM and CDR2 is ANQGSEA.

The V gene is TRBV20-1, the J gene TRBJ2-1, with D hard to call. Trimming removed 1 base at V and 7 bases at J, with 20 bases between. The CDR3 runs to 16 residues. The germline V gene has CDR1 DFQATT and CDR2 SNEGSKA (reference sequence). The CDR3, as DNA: TGCAGTGCTAGAGGGGGATTTGGCACCCCGGTGAATGAGCAGTTCTTC. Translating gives CSARGGFGTPVNEQFF.

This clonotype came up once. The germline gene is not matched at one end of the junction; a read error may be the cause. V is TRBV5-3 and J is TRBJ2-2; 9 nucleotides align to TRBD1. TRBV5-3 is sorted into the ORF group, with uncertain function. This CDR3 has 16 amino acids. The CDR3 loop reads CASSFRGTGITGELFF. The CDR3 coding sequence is TGTGCCAGCAGCTTTCGAGGGACAGGGATCACCGGGGAGCTGTTTTTT.

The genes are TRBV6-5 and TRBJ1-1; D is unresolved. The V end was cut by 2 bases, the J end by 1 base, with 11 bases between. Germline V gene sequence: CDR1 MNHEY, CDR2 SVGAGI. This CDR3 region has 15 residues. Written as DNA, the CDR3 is TGTGCCAGCAGTTACCCTTCAGGTACGAACACTGAAGCTTTCTTT. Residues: CASSYPSGTNTEAFF.

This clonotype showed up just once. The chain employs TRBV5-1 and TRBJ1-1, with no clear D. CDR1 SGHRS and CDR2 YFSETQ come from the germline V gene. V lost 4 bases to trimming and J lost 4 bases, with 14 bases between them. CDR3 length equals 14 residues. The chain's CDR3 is CASSLGGESTEAFF. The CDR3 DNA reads TGCGCCAGCAGCCTAGGCGGGGAAAGCACTGAAGCTTTCTTT. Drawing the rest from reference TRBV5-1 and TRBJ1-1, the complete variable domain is KAGVTQTPRYLIKTRGQQVTLSCSPISGHRSVSWYQQTPGQGLQFLFEYFSETQRNKGNFPGRFSGRQFSNSRSEMNVSTLELGDSALYLCASSLGGESTEAFFGQGTRLTVV.

In nucleotides, the CDR3 is TGTGCCAGCAGCTACACAGAATACACTGAAGCTTTCTTT. It specifies CASSYTEYTEAFF. This rearrangement joins TRBV11-3 to TRBJ1-1; no clear D. With 4 bases removed from V and 3 bases from J, the gap between germline ends came to 9 bases. The germline V gene encodes CDR1 SGHNT and CDR2 YENEEA. The CDR3 consists of 13 residues.

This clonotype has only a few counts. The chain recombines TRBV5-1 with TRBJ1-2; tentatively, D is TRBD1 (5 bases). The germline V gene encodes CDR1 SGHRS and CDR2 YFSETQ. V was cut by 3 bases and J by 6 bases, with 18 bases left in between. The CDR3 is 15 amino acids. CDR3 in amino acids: CASSWEPQVPNGYTF. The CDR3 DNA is TGCGCCAGCAGCTGGGAGCCACAGGTCCCTAATGGCTACACCTTC.

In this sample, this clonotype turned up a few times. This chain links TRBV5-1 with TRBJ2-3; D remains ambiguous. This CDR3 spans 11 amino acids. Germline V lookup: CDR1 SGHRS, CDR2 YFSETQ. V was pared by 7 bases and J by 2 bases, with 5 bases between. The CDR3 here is CASSHTDTQYF. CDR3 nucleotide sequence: TGCGCCAGCTCACACACAGATACGCAGTATTTT.

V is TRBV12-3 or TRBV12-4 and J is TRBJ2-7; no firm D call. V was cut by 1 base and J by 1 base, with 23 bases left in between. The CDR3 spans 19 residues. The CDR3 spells CASSLGHVLRQSSSYEQYF. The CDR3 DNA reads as TGTGCCAGCAGTTTAGGGCACGTCCTCCGGCAGTCCTCGTCCTACGAGCAGTACTTC.

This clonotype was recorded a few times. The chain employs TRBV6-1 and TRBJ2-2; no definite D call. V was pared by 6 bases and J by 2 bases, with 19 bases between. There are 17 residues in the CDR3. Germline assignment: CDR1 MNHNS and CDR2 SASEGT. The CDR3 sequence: CASSSEASKGNTGELFF. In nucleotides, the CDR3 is TGTGCCAGCAGCTCAGAAGCCTCTAAAGGAAACACCGGGGAGCTGTTTTTT.

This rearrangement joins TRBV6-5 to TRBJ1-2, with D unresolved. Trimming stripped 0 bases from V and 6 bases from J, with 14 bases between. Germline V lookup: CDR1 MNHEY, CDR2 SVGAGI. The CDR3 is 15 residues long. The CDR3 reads CASSYSRGSGDGYTF. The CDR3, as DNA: TGTGCCAGCAGTTACTCGAGAGGCAGTGGGGATGGCTACACCTTC.

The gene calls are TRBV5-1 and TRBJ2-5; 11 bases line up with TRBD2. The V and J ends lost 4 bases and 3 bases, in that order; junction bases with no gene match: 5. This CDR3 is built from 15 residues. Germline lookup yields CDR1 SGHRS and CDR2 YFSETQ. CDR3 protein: CASSESSGGEETQYF. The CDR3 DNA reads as TGCGCCAGCAGCGAAAGTAGCGGGGGGGAAGAGACCCAGTACTTC.

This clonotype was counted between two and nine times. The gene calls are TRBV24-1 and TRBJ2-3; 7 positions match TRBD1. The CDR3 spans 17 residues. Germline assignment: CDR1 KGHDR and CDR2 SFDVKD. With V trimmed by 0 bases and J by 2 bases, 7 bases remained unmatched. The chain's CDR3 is CATSDLGDSSTTDTQYF. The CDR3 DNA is TGTGCCACCAGTGATTTGGGGGACAGTTCTACCACAGATACGCAGTATTTT.

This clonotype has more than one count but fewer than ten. DNA for the CDR3: TGCAGTGCTAGGTTCCGGGACAGGGGGCGAAGTACTGAAGCTTTCTTT. Translation: CSARFRDRGRSTEAFF. V usage is TRBV20-1 and J usage is TRBJ1-1, with 12 positions matching TRBD1. Germline V gene data show CDR1 as DFQATT and CDR2 as SNEGSKA (reference sequence). J gave up 5 bases and V 3 bases, and 10 bases lay outside the gene matches. The CDR3 runs 16 residues.

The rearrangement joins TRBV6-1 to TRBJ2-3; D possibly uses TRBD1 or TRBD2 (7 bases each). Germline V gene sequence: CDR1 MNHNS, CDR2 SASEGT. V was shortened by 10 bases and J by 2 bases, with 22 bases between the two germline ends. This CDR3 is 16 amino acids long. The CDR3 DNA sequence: TGTGCCACCGGAGGGGGCGCTGCGGGGGACACAGATACGCAGTATTTT. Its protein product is CATGGGAAGDTDTQYF.

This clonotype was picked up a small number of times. The chain's CDR3 is CAIRSGTGWGEAFF. CDR3 sequence (DNA): TGTGCCATCAGGTCCGGGACAGGGTGGGGTGAAGCTTTCTTT. This chain links TRBV10-3 with TRBJ1-1; the match to TRBD1 covers 9 bases. J was trimmed by 7 bases and V by 6 bases; bases with no gene match: 9. The CDR3 is made up of 14 amino acids. Looked up from germline, CDR1 is ENHRY and CDR2 is SYGVKD.

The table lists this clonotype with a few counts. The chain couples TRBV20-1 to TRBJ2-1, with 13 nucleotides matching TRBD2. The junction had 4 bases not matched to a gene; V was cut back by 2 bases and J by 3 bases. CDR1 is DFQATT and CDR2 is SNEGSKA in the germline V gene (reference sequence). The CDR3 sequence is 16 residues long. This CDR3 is CSARPGTSGDYNEQFF. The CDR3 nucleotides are TGCAGTGCTAGACCCGGGACTAGCGGGGACTACAATGAGCAGTTCTTC.

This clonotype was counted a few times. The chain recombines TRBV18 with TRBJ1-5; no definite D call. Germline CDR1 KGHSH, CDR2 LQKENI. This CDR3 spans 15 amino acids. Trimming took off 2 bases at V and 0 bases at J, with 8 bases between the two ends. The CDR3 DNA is TGTGCCAGCTCACCAGCAGATTATAGCAATCAGCCCCAGCATTTT. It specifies CASSPADYSNQPQHF.

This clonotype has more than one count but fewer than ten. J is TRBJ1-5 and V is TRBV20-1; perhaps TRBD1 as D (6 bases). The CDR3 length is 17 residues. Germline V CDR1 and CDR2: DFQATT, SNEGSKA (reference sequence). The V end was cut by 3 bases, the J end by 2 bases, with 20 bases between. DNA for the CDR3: TGCAGTGCTAGTCCCGGGACACTCCTGAATGGCAATCAGCCCCAGCATTTT. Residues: CSASPGTLLNGNQPQHF.

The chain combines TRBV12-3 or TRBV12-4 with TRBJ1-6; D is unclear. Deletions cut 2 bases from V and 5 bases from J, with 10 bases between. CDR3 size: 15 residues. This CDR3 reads CASSLSGSDNSPLHF. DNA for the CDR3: TGTGCCAGCAGTTTATCTGGGTCGGATAATTCACCCCTCCACTTT.

CDR3 nucleotides: TGTGCCAGCGTACCGGGACTAGCGTATTCGGCGCAGTATTTT. Translated: CASVPGLAYSAQYF. This rearrangement joins TRBV12-3 or TRBV12-4 to TRBJ2-3; TRBD2 aligns across 10 bases. V trimming: 8 bases; J trimming: 10 bases; junction bases outside the gene matches: 12. The CDR3 is made up of 14 amino acids.

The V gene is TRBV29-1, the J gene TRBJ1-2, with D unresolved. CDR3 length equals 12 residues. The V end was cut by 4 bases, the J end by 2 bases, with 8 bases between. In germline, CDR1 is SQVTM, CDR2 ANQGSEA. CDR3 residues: CSVGDGNYGYTF. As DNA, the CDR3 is TGCAGCGTTGGCGACGGGAACTATGGCTACACCTTC.

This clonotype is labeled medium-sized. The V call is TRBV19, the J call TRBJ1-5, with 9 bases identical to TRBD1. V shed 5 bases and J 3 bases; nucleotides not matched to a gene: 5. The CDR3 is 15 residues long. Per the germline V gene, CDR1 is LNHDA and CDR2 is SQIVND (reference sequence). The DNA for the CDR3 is TGTGCCAGTAGTCGAACAGGGGGCGTCAATCAGCCCCAGCATTTT. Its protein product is CASSRTGGVNQPQHF. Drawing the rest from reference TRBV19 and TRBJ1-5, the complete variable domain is DGGITQSPKYLFRKEGQNVTLSCEQNLNHDAMYWYRQDPGQGLRLIYYSQIVNDFQKGDIAEGYSVSREKKESFPLTVTSAQKNPTAFYLCASSRTGGVNQPQHFGDGTRLSIL.

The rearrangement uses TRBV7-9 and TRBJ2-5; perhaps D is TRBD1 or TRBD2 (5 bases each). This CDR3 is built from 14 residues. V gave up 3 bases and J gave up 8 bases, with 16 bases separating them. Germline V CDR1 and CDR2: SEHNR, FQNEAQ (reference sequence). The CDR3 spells CASSLDGAGRTQYF. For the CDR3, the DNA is TGTGCCAGCAGCTTGGATGGGGCAGGGAGAACCCAGTACTTC.

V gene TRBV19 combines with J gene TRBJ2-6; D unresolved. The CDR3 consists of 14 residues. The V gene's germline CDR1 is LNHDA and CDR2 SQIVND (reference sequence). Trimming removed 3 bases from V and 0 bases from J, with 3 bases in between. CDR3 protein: CASSINSGANVLTF. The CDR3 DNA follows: TGTGCCAGTAGTATCAACTCTGGGGCCAACGTCCTGACTTTC. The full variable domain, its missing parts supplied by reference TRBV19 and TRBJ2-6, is DGGITQSPKYLFRKEGQNVTLSCEQNLNHDAMYWYRQDPGQGLRLIYYSQIVNDFQKGDIAEGYSVSREKKESFPLTVTSAQKNPTAFYLCASSINSGANVLTFGAGSRLTVL.

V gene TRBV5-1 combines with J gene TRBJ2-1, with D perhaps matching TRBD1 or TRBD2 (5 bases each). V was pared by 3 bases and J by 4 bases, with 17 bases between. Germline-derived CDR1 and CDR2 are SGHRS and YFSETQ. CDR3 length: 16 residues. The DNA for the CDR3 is TGCGCCAGCAGCTCCTCCGGGACCATAAGATACAATGAGCAGTTCTTC. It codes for CASSSSGTIRYNEQFF.

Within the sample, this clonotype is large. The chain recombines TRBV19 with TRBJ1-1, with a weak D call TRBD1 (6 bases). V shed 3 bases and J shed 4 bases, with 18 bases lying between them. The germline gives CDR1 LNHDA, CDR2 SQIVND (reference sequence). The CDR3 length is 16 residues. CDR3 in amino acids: CASSMGVLRGSTEAFF. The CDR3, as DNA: TGTGCCAGTAGTATGGGAGTGCTGAGGGGGAGCACTGAAGCTTTCTTT.